This record concerns one T cell receptor (beta chain) sequence. CDR3 length: 15 amino acids. Per the germline V gene, CDR1 is ENHRY and CDR2 is SYGVKD. With 0 bases removed from V and 7 bases from J, the gap between germline ends came to 10 bases. This record comes from a study of early T cells in non-severe SARS-CoV-2 infection. Whole-study context: Bulk RNA taken from unsorted whole blood was sequenced, leaving chains unpaired.

In the library, individual cDNA molecules carried attached unique molecular identifiers. TCRdb recomputed calls from the 5' RACE reads with MiXCR, one row per CDR3 protein. The sample yields 52,000 or so distinct CDR3 sequences, about 12% seen once. The chain carries TRBV10-3 and TRBJ1-6; D unclear. Input material: whole blood. The source is an adult who was a healthcare worker with PCR-confirmed SARS-CoV-2 infection or an uninfected control (not recorded which). The CDR3 coding sequence is TGTGCCATCAGTGAGTCCGGGCAGATCAATTCACCCCTCCACTTT. It is translated as CAISESGQINSPLHF.